This section outlines one T cell receptor beta chain sequence together with its context. Its matching antigen is unknown. These data are taken from a study of OX40 agonist ivuxolimab in advanced cancers. General study findings and limits: The expanded peripheral T cells' antigen specificity was not determined.

Peripheral blood came from all dose cohorts at three timepoints. Sequenced by immunoSEQ multiplex PCR; TCRdb stores in-frame clones only, minus some. The sample contains 20,000 to 25,000 clones, approximately 79% of which appear only once. Germline V lookup: CDR1 LNHDA, CDR2 SQIVND (reference sequence). V gave up 4 bases and J gave up 5 bases, with 8 bases separating them. This CDR3 is 13 amino acids long. The starting material was CD4+ or CD8+ T cells sorted from blood, obtained in a trial of the OX40 agonist ivuxolimab. The origin of this receptor is an adult with an advanced solid tumor such as melanoma, head and neck, liver or kidney cancer. The V call is TRBV19, the J call TRBJ2-2; TRBD1 is a possible D gene (5 bases). CDR3: CASSTRQTGELFF. The CDR3 DNA sequence: TGTGCCAGTAGTACACGACAGACCGGGGAGCTGTTTTTT.